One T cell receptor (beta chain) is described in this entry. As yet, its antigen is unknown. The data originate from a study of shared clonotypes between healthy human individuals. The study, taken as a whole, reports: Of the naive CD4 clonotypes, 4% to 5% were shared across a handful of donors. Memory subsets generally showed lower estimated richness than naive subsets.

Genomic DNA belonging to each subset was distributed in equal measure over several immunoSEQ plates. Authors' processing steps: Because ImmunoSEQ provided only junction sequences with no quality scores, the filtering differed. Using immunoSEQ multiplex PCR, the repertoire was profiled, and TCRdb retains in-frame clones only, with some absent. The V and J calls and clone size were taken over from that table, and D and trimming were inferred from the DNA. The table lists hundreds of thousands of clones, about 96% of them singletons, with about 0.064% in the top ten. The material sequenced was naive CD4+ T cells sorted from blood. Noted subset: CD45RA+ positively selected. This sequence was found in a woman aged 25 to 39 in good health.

Here the CDR3 reads CASSSPTEGRFF. The CDR3 bases are TGTGCCAGCAGCTCCCCGACGGAAGGGAGGTTCTTC. V usage is TRBV28 and J usage is TRBJ2-1, with a weak D call TRBD2 (5 bases). Trimming shortened V by 6 bases and J by 15 bases, and 18 bases separated the two germline ends. Germline CDR1 reads MDHEN; CDR2 reads SYDVKM. The CDR3 consists of 12 residues. The whole variable domain, remainder taken from reference TRBV28 and TRBJ2-1, is DVKVTQSSRYLVKRTGEKVFLECVQDMDHENMFWYRQDPGLGLRLIYFSYDVKMKEKGDIPEGYSVSREKKERFSLILESASTNQTSMYLCASSSPTEGRFFGPGTRLTVL.